The 32 T cell receptor beta chains presented below share a single source sample, sequenced in a study of T cell changes during pregnancy in multiple sclerosis. TCRdb's copy holds only in-frame clones and misses some; the assay was immunoSEQ multiplex PCR. This sample carries approximately 100,000 clones, more than 85% of them seen once, and the ten largest clones take 3.5%. The source was peripheral blood, collected after pregnancy. These receptors came from a female donor with multiple sclerosis, enrolled in a pregnancy study.

The chain has TRBV29-1 and TRBJ1-3; 11 positions agree with TRBD1. Germline CDR1 is SQVTM and CDR2 is ANQGSEA. The CDR3 loop spans 13 amino acids. V gave up 7 bases and J gave up 7 bases; unmatched junction bases: 6. The DNA for the CDR3 is TGCAGCGCCCCAGGGACAGGGGGGAACACCATATATTTT. It codes for CSAPGTGGNTIYF.

This clone appeared a single time. The chain links TRBV5-1 to TRBJ1-1; possibly TRBD1 for D (6 bases). Per germline, CDR1 SGHRS and CDR2 YFSETQ. V lost 0 bases to trimming and J lost 0 bases, with 9 bases between them. The CDR3 is made up of 15 amino acids. DNA for the CDR3: TGCGCCAGCAGCTTGGGTACAGGGATGAACACTGAAGCTTTCTTT. Its translation: CASSLGTGMNTEAFF.

The genes are TRBV5-4 and TRBJ1-1; D gene uncertain. The CDR3 consists of 14 residues. V lost 6 bases and J 1 base, leaving 13 bases between the germline ends. From germline, CDR1 is SGHNT and CDR2 YYREEE (reference sequence). CDR3 sequence (DNA): TGTGCCAGCACTACCTCCCGGGGGAACACTGAAGCTTTCTTT. It specifies CASTTSRGNTEAFF.

This chain connects TRBV9 to TRBJ1-4; TRBD1 might be the D (5 bases). Germline V gene data show CDR1 as SGDLS and CDR2 as YYNGEE. This CDR3 is 16 amino acids long. V was pared by 4 bases and J by 2 bases, with 15 bases between. Here the CDR3 DNA reads TGTGCCAGCAGCTCGCGGGGGATGGGGACTAATGAAAAACTGTTTTTT. It encodes CASSSRGMGTNEKLFF.

The V gene is TRBV30, the J gene TRBJ2-7, with TRBD1 matching over 8 bases. Germline V gene lookup returns CDR1 GTSNPN and CDR2 SVGIG (reference sequence). J lost 3 bases, V lost 5 bases, and 6 bases had no gene match. The CDR3 extends over 13 amino acids. The CDR3, as DNA: TGTGCCTGGGGGTACAGGGGGGTCTACGAGCAGTACTTC. This codes for CAWGYRGVYEQYF. The entire variable domain, with the rest obtained from reference TRBV30 and TRBJ2-7, is as follows: SQTIHQWPATLVQPVGSPLSLECTVEGTSNPNLYWYRQAAGRGLQLLFYSVGIGQISSEVPQNLSASRPQDRQFILSSKKLLLSDSGFYLCAWGYRGVYEQYFGPGTRLTVT.

This clone was detected once. This sequence joins TRBV5-1 and TRBJ2-5; 11 bases map to TRBD2. Losses at the gene ends were 4 bases for V and 5 bases for J; bases not matched to a gene: 10. The CDR3 is 16 amino acids. Germline values: CDR1 SGHRS, CDR2 YFSETQ. CDR3 amino acids: CASSGGLAVPGETQYF. CDR3 in DNA: TGCGCCAGCAGCGGGGGACTAGCGGTACCCGGTGAGACCCAGTACTTC.

The chain recombines TRBV6-5 with TRBJ2-1; perhaps TRBD2 as D (5 bases). Germline V gives CDR1 MNHEY, CDR2 SVGAGI. The CDR3 has 12 residues. Trimming removed 2 bases at V and 8 bases at J, with 7 bases between. The CDR3 reads CASSYAGHEQFF. For the CDR3, the DNA is TGTGCCAGCAGTTACGCGGGCCATGAGCAGTTCTTC.

This chain joins TRBV9 and TRBJ1-2; D is undetermined. This CDR3 spans 13 amino acids. Trimming stripped 2 bases from V and 2 bases from J, with 7 bases between. In germline, CDR1 is SGDLS, CDR2 YYNGEE. The CDR3 here is CASSVPGNYGYTF. The DNA for the CDR3 is TGTGCCAGCAGCGTTCCAGGCAACTATGGCTACACCTTC.

The V call is TRBV5-1, the J call TRBJ2-2; 9 positions agree with TRBD1. This CDR3 region has 13 residues. The V gene end was trimmed by 4 bases and the J gene end by 8 bases; junction bases not matched to a gene: 3. In germline, CDR1 is SGHRS, CDR2 YFSETQ. The CDR3 sequence: CASSGQGSGELFF. Here the CDR3 DNA reads TGCGCCAGCAGCGGACAGGGGTCTGGGGAGCTGTTTTTT.

This clone has just a few counts. The chain employs TRBV29-1 and TRBJ1-1, with 7 bases fitting TRBD1. In germline, CDR1 is SQVTM, CDR2 ANQGSEA. V lost 6 bases and J lost 1; bases outside the gene matches: 5. This CDR3 has 13 amino acids. The CDR3 sequence: CSVMGQKNTEAFF. The DNA for the CDR3 is TGCAGCGTGATGGGACAGAAGAACACTGAAGCTTTCTTT.

The chain joins TRBV14 to TRBJ2-5; no clear D gene. The CDR3 is 12 residues long. V lost 4 bases and J 5 bases, leaving 8 bases between the germline ends. Germline CDR1 reads SGHDN; CDR2 reads FVKESK. The CDR3 DNA reads as TGTGCCAGCAGCCTCGTCAGGGAGACCCAGTACTTC. This gives the protein CASSLVRETQYF. Using reference TRBV14 and TRBJ2-5 for the parts outside the CDR3, the full variable domain is EAGVTQFPSHSVIEKGQTVTLRCDPISGHDNLYWYRRVMGKEIKFLLHFVKESKQDESGMPNNRFLAERTGGTYSTLKVQPAELEDSGVYFCASSLVRETQYFGPGTRLLVL.

The chain is built from TRBV7-9 and TRBJ2-5; weak D call: TRBD2 (5 bases). V lost 5 bases to trimming and J lost 7 bases, with 17 bases between them. The CDR3 covers 14 residues. Germline lookup yields CDR1 SEHNR and CDR2 FQNEAQ (reference sequence). Here the CDR3 DNA reads TGTGCCAGCAGCCCCGGCGAGCGGCCGGGGACCCAGTACTTC. Its protein product is CASSPGERPGTQYF.

The rearrangement links TRBV7-8 to TRBJ1-5; D may be TRBD1 (6 bases). CDR1 and CDR2 from the germline V gene are SGHVS and FQNEAQ. This CDR3 comprises 15 residues. Trimming left V 5 bases short and J 0 bases short, with 11 bases between. This CDR3 is CASSQDRLSNQPQHF. The DNA for the CDR3 is TGTGCCAGCAGCCAAGACAGGCTTAGCAATCAGCCCCAGCATTTT.

The chain recombines TRBV19 with TRBJ1-5; D not resolved. Germline-derived CDR1 and CDR2 are LNHDA and SQIVND (reference sequence). The CDR3 consists of 17 residues. Trimming took off 0 bases at V and 0 bases at J, with 12 bases between the two ends. The CDR3 DNA reads as TGTGCCAGTAGTATAGATCTGGAGGCAGTTAGCAATCAGCCCCAGCATTTT. Encoded protein: CASSIDLEAVSNQPQHF.

The rearrangement uses TRBV11-1 and TRBJ1-2; D might be TRBD1 (6 bases). CDR1 and CDR2 (germline): SGHAT, FQDESV (reference sequence). This CDR3 comprises 13 residues. V lost 6 bases and J lost 4, with 12 bases in between. CDR3 protein: CASSRTGTYGYTF. In nucleotides, the CDR3 is TGTGCCAGCAGTCGAACAGGGACCTATGGCTACACCTTC.

The chain combines TRBV23-1 with TRBJ1-3; D is unclear. TRBV23-1 is noted as an ORF with a role that remains uncertain. Trimming left V 0 bases short and J 0 bases short, with 9 bases between. CDR3 length equals 16 residues. The DNA of the CDR3 is TGCGCCAGCAGTCAATCGAGGGATTACTCTGGAAACACCATATATTTT. As protein: CASSQSRDYSGNTIYF.

This chain connects TRBV5-1 to TRBJ1-2; 9 bases agree with TRBD1. Per germline, CDR1 SGHRS and CDR2 YFSETQ. V dropped 0 bases and J dropped 3; count of bases not matched to a gene: 3. This CDR3 contains 15 residues. CDR3: CASSLETGGDYGYTF. The CDR3 region has the DNA TGCGCCAGCAGCTTGGAAACAGGGGGCGACTATGGCTACACCTTC.

The gene calls are TRBV5-6 and TRBJ2-5; 11 bases agree with TRBD2. CDR1 and CDR2 (germline): SGHDT, YYEEEE. The trim removed 2 bases at V and 3 bases at J, leaving 9 bases unmatched. This CDR3 has 17 residues. CDR3 coding DNA: TGTGCCAGCAGCTTTGGGCTAGCGGGGGGCAGGGAAGAGACCCAGTACTTC. Protein product: CASSFGLAGGREETQYF.

This clone is termed medium-sized (0.01 to 0.1%). The rearrangement joins TRBV10-3 to TRBJ1-1; TRBD1 matches 9 bases. This CDR3 spans 15 amino acids. The V and J ends lost 4 bases and 0 bases, in that order; junction bases with no gene match: 3. CDR1 and CDR2 (germline): ENHRY, SYGVKD. CDR3 nucleotide sequence: TGTGCCATCAGTGTTGGACAGGGGATGAACACTGAAGCTTTCTTT. Encoded protein: CAISVGQGMNTEAFF.

This sequence joins TRBV7-8 and TRBJ1-5, with TRBD1 identical over 10 bases. The CDR3 has 19 amino acids. With V trimmed by 5 bases and J by 1 base, 14 bases remained unmatched. Looked up from germline, CDR1 is SGHVS and CDR2 is FQNEAQ. The CDR3 nucleotides are TGTGCCAGCAGCCACTTCGGGACAGGGGATTTTTGGAGCAATCAGCCCCAGCATTTT. As protein: CASSHFGTGDFWSNQPQHF.

This clone appeared a single time. V usage is TRBV7-3 and J usage is TRBJ2-2; the D gene is possibly TRBD1 (5 bases). V was cut by 3 bases and J by 6 bases, with 17 bases left in between. This CDR3 has 16 residues. CDR1 SGHTA and CDR2 FQGTGA come from the germline V gene. The CDR3 loop reads CASSLLQAAVSGELFF. In DNA form, the CDR3 reads TGTGCCAGCAGCTTGTTACAGGCCGCAGTCTCCGGGGAGCTGTTTTTT. Based on the CDR3 plus reference TRBV7-3 and TRBJ2-2, the full variable domain is GAGVSQTPSNKVTEKGKYVELRCDPISGHTALYWYRQSLGQGPEFLIYFQGTGAADDSGLPNDRFFAVRPEGSVSTLKIQRTERGDSAVYLCASSLLQAAVSGELFFGEGSRLTVL.

The chain links TRBV9 to TRBJ2-5; TRBD1 aligns across 11 bases. CDR1 is SGDLS and CDR2 is YYNGEE in the germline V gene. The CDR3 is 16 amino acids. The trim removed 0 bases at V and 1 base at J, leaving 2 bases unmatched. The DNA for the CDR3 is TGTGCCAGCAGCGTAGCGGGACAGGGGGGCCAAGAGACCCAGTACTTC. It translates to CASSVAGQGGQETQYF.

This sequence joins TRBV5-4 and TRBJ1-4, with 7 bases fitting TRBD1. V dropped 4 bases and J dropped 4; count of bases not matched to a gene: 4. Germline CDR1 and CDR2: SGHNT and YYREEE (reference sequence). This CDR3 comprises 14 residues. CDR3 protein: CASSEGQLNEKLFF. The CDR3, as DNA: TGTGCCAGCAGCGAGGGACAGCTTAATGAAAAACTGTTTTTT.

This chain connects TRBV9 to TRBJ2-2; 12 nucleotides agree with TRBD2. CDR1 is SGDLS, CDR2 YYNGEE, per germline. Trimming at V came to 0 bases and at J to 3 bases, leaving 6 bases not matched to a gene. The CDR3 length is 18 residues. CDR3 region: CASSVELAGGPDTGELFF. In DNA, the CDR3 is TGTGCCAGCAGCGTAGAGCTAGCGGGGGGGCCTGACACCGGGGAGCTGTTTTTT.

The chain is built from TRBV6-5 and TRBJ1-2, with 7 bases lining up with TRBD1. The CDR3 runs to 12 residues. The germline gives CDR1 MNHEY, CDR2 SVGAGI. V lost 7 bases and J lost 8; bases outside the gene matches: 7. In DNA form, the CDR3 reads TGTGCCAGCAAGATTCAGGGGGGAGGCTACACCTTC. Translation: CASKIQGGGYTF.

The chain recombines TRBV2 with TRBJ2-7, with 9 nucleotides matching TRBD2. The CDR3 runs to 13 residues. J lost 10 bases, V lost 2 bases, and 6 bases had no gene match. Germline CDR1 and CDR2: SNHLY and FYNNEI. CDR3 in amino acids: CASSESLAGPQYF. The CDR3 nucleotides read TGTGCCAGCAGTGAAAGCCTAGCGGGACCTCAGTACTTC.

V usage is TRBV9 and J usage is TRBJ2-5, with a weak D call TRBD1 (6 bases). Germline CDR1 reads SGDLS; CDR2 reads YYNGEE. This CDR3 is built from 15 residues. Trimming cost V 0 bases and J 1 base, with 10 bases left between them. The CDR3 sequence is CASSVGEGVQETQYF. CDR3 in DNA: TGTGCCAGCAGCGTAGGAGAGGGGGTCCAAGAGACCCAGTACTTC.

This clone has a single count. The rearrangement links TRBV5-6 to TRBJ1-4; D is uncertain. Germline CDR1 SGHDT, CDR2 YYEEEE. Trimming pared 1 base from V and 4 bases from J, leaving 8 bases between. The CDR3 totals 14 residues. The CDR3 spells CASSLWGGNEKLFF. CDR3 bases: TGTGCCAGCAGCTTGTGGGGAGGTAATGAAAAACTGTTTTTT.

The rearrangement links TRBV9 to TRBJ2-7, with 10 bases aligning to TRBD1. Trimming took 3 bases from V and 1 from J; bases not matched to a gene: 10. Germline lookup yields CDR1 SGDLS and CDR2 YYNGEE. The CDR3 extends over 17 amino acids. CDR3 in amino acids: CASSAYGGTGASYEQYF. The DNA of the CDR3 is TGTGCCAGCAGCGCCTATGGCGGGACAGGGGCTTCCTACGAGCAGTACTTC.

CDR3 region: CAWAQDNSNQPQHF. The CDR3 coding sequence is TGTGCCTGGGCACAGGACAACAGCAATCAGCCCCAGCATTTT. The chain combines TRBV30 with TRBJ1-5; a weak D match, TRBD1 (5 bases). The CDR3 covers 14 residues. Trimming pared 5 bases from V and 1 base from J, leaving 12 bases between. Germline V gene lookup returns CDR1 GTSNPN and CDR2 SVGIG (reference sequence).

The chain has TRBV19 and TRBJ1-2; the match to TRBD1 covers 7 bases. CDR1 and CDR2 from the germline V gene are LNHDA and SQIVND (reference sequence). V shed 0 bases, J shed 10 bases, and the junction held 14 bases outside the gene matches. CDR3 size: 16 residues. The CDR3 loop is CASSIDRDSSRPIYTF. The CDR3 nucleotides are TGTGCCAGTAGTATAGATCGGGACAGCTCAAGACCAATCTACACCTTC.

The chain couples TRBV11-2 to TRBJ1-1; TRBD1 aligns across 7 bases. V gave up 5 bases and J gave up 1 base; unmatched junction bases: 4. CDR3 length: 14 amino acids. Germline V gene data show CDR1 as SGHAT and CDR2 as FQNNGV. In DNA, the CDR3 is TGTGCCAGCAGCCTAAGGACAGGGAACACTGAAGCTTTCTTT. It yields the protein CASSLRTGNTEAFF.